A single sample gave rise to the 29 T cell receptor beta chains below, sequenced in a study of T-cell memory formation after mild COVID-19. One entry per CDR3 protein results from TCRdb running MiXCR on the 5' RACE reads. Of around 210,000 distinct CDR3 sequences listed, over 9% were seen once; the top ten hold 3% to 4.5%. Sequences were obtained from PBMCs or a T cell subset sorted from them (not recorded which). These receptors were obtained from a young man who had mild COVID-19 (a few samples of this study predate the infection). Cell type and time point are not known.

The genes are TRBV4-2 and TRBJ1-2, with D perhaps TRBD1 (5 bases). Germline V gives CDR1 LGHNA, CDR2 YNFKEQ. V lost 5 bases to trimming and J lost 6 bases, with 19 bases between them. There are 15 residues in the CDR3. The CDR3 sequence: CASSSWTPRGDGYTF. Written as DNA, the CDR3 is TGTGCCAGCAGCTCCTGGACACCAAGAGGCGATGGCTACACCTTC.

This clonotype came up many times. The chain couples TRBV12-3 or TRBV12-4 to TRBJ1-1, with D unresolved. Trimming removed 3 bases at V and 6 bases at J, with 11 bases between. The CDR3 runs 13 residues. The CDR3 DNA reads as TGTGCCAGCAGTTTTCTGGGGTTCGCTGAAGCTTTCTTT. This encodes CASSFLGFAEAFF.

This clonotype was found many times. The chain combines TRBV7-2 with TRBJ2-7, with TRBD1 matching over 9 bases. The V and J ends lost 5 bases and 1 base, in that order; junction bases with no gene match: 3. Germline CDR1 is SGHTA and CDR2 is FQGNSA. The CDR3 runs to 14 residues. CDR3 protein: CASSLDRGSYEQYV. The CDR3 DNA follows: TGTGCCAGCAGCCTGGACAGGGGATCCTACGAGCAGTACGTC.

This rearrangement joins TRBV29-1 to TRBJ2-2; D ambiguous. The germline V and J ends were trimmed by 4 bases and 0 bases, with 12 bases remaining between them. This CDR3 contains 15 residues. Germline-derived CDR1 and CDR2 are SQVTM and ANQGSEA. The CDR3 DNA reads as TGCAGCGTTGGATCATCCGGTACGAACACCGGGGAGCTGTTTTTT. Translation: CSVGSSGTNTGELFF.

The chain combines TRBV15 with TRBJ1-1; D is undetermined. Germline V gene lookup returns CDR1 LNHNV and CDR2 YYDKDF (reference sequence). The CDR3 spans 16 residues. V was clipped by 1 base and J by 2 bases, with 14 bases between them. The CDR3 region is CATSRGAVVDNTEAFF. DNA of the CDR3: TGTGCCACCAGCAGAGGGGCAGTCGTTGATAACACTGAAGCTTTCTTT.

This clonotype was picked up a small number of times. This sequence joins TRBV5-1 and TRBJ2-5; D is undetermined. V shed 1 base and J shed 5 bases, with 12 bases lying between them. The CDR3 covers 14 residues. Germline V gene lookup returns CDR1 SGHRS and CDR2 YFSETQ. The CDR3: CASSLFIYEETQYF. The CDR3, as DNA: TGCGCCAGCAGCTTGTTCATCTACGAGGAGACCCAGTACTTC.

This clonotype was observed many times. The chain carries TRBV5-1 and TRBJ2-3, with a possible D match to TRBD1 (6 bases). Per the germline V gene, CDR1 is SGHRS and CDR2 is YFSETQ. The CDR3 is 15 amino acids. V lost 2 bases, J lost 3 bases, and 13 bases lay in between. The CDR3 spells CASSLSRGRTDTQYF. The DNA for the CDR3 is TGCGCCAGCAGCTTAAGCAGGGGAAGGACAGATACGCAGTATTTT. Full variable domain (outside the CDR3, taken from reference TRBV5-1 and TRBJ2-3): KAGVTQTPRYLIKTRGQQVTLSCSPISGHRSVSWYQQTPGQGLQFLFEYFSETQRNKGNFPGRFSGRQFSNSRSEMNVSTLELGDSALYLCASSLSRGRTDTQYFGPGTRLTVL.

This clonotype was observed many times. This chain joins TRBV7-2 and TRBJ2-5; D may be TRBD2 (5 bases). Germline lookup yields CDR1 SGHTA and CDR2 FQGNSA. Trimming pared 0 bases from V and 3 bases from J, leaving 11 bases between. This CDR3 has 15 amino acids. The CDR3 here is CASSLAGSYEETQYF. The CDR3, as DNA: TGTGCCAGCAGCTTAGCAGGGAGCTATGAAGAGACCCAGTACTTC.

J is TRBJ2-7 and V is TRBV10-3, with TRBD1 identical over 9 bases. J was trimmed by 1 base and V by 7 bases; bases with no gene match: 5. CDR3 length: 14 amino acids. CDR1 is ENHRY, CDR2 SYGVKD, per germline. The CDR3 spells CAITGTGKSYEQYV. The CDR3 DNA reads TGTGCCATCACCGGGACAGGGAAATCCTACGAGCAGTACGTC.

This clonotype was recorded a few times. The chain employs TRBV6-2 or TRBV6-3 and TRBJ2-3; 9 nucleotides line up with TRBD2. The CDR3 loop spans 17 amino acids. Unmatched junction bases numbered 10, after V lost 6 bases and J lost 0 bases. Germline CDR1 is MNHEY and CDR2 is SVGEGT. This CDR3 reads CASRPLAAGGSTDTQYF. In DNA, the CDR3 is TGTGCCAGCAGACCCCTAGCAGCGGGGGGAAGCACAGATACGCAGTATTTT.

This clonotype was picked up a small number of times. The CDR3: CASSYDRRGYTF. The DNA of the CDR3 is TGCGCCAGCAGCTACGACAGGCGGGGCTACACCTTC. V usage is TRBV5-1 and J usage is TRBJ1-2; D may be TRBD1 (6 bases). The V end was cut by 3 bases, the J end by 8 bases, with 11 bases between. Germline CDR1 SGHRS, CDR2 YFSETQ. This CDR3 has 12 residues.

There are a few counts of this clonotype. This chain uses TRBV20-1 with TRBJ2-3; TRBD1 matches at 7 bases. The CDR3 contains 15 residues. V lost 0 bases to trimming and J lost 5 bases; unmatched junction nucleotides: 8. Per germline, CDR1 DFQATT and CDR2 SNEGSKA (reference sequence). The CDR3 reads CSARDTGVWLDTQYF. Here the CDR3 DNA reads TGCAGTGCTAGAGATACAGGGGTCTGGTTAGATACGCAGTATTTT.

CDR3 loop: CASMLTSKPYEQYF. CDR3 coding DNA: TGTGCCAGCATGCTGACAAGTAAACCCTACGAGCAGTACTTC. The chain carries TRBV5-6 and TRBJ2-7; D gene uncertain. Germline-derived CDR1 and CDR2 are SGHDT and YYEEEE. CDR3 length equals 14 residues. Trimming took off 6 bases at V and 2 bases at J, with 15 bases between the two ends.

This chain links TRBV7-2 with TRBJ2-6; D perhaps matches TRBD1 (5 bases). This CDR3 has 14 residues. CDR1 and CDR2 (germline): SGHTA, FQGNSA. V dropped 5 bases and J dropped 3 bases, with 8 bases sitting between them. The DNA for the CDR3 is TGTGCCAGCAGCCCGCAGGGTGGGGCCAACGTCCTGACTTTC. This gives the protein CASSPQGGANVLTF.

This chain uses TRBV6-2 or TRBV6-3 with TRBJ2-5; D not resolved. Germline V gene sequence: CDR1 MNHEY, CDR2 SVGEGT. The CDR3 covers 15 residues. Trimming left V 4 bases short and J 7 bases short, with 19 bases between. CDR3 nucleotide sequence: TGTGCCAGCAGTTCTGTTAGCCGCGCGGATGGGACCCAGTACTTC. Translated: CASSSVSRADGTQYF.

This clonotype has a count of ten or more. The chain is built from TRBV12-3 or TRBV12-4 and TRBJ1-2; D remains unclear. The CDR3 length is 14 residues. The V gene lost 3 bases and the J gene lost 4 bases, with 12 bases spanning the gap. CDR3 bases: TGTGCCAGCAGTTTGGGGAGTAGCTCCTATGGCTACACCTTC. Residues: CASSLGSSSYGYTF.

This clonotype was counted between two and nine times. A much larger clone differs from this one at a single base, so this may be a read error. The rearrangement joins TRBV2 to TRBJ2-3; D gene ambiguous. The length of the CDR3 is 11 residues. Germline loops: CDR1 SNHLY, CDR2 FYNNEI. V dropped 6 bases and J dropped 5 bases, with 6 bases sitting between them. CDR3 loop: CASSFEDTQYF. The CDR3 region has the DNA TGTGCCAGCAGCTTTGAAGATACGCAGTATTTT. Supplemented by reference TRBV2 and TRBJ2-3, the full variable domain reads EPEVTQTPSHQVTQMGQEVILRCVPISNHLYFYWYRQILGQKVEFLVSFYNNEISEKSEIFDDQFSVERPDGSNFTLKIRSTKLEDSAMYFCASSFEDTQYFGPGTRLTVL.

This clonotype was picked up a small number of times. The CDR3 nucleotides read TGCGCCAGCAGCCAGAACGCTCTAGAACTGCAGTACTTC. It yields the protein CASSQNALELQYF. The V call is TRBV4-1, the J call TRBJ2-7; no firm D call. The germline V gene has CDR1 MGHRA and CDR2 YSYEKL. The CDR3 length is 13 residues. V shed 3 bases and J shed 9 bases, with 15 bases lying between them.

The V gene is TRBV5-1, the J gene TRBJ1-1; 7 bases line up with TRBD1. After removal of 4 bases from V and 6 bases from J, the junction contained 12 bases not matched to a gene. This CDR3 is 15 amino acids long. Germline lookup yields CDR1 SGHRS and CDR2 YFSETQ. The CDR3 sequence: CASSVAQGLSSEAFF. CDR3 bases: TGCGCCAGCAGCGTAGCACAGGGGTTAAGCTCTGAAGCTTTCTTT.

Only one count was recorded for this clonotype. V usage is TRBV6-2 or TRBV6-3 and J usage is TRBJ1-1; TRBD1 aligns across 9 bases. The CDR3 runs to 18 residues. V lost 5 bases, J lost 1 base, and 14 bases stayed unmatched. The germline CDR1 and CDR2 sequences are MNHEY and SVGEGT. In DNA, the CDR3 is TGTGCCAGCAGTCTATACTACGCGGGACAGGGAAGGAACACTGAAGCTTTCTTT. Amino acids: CASSLYYAGQGRNTEAFF.

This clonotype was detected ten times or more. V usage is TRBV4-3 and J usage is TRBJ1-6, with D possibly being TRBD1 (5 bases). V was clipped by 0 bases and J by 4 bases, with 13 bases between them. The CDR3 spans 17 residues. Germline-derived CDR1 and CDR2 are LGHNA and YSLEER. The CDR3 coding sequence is TGCGCCAGCAGCCAAGATAAGGGGATGGGGTATAATTCACCCCTCCACTTT. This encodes CASSQDKGMGYNSPLHF.

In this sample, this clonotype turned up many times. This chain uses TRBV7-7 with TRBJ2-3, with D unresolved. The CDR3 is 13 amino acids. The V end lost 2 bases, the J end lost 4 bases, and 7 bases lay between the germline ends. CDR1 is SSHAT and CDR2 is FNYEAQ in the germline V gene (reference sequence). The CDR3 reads CASSLTGSDTQYF. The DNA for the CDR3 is TGTGCCAGCAGCTTAACTGGGTCAGATACGCAGTATTTT.

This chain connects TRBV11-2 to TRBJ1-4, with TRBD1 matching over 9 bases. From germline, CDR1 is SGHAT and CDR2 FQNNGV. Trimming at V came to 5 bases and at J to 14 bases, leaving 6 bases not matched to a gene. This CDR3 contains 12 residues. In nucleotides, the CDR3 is TGTGCCAGCAGCAACCCCGGGACAGGGCTGTTTTTT. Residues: CASSNPGTGLFF.

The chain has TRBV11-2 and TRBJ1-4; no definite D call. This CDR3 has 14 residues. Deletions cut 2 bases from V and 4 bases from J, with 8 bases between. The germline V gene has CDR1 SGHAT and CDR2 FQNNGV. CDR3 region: CASSLYARNEKLFF. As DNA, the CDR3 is TGTGCCAGCAGCTTATACGCCCGTAATGAAAAACTGTTTTTT.

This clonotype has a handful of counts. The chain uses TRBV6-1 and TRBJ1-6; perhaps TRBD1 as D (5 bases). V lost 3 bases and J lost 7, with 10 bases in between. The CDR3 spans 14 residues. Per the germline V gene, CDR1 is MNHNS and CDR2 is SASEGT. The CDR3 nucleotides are TGTGCCAGCAGTGAGAGGAAGGGGAATTCACCCCTCCACTTT. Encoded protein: CASSERKGNSPLHF.

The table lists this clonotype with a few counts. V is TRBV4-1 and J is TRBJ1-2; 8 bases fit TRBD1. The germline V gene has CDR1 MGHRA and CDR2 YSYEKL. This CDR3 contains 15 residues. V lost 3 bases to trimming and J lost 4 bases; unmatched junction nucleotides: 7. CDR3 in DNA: TGCGCCAGCAGCCAGCCGGGACAGGTTACCTATGGCTACACCTTC. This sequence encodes CASSQPGQVTYGYTF.

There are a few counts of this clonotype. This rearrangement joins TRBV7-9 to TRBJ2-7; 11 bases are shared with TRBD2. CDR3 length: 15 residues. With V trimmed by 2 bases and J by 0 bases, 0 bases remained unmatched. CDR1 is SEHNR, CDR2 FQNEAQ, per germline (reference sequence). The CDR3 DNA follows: TGTGCCAGCAGCTTACTAGCGGGGGGCTCCTACGAGCAGTACTTC. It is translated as CASSLLAGGSYEQYF.

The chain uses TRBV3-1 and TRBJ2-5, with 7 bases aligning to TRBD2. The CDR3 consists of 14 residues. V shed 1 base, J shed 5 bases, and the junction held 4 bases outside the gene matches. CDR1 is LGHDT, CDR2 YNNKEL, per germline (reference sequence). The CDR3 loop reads CASSQVWGGETQYF. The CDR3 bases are TGTGCCAGCAGCCAAGTTTGGGGGGGTGAGACCCAGTACTTC.

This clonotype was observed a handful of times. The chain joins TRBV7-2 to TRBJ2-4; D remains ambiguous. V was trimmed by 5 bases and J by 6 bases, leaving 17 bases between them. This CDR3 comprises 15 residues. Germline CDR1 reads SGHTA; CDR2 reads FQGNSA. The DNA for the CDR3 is TGTGCCAGCAGCCTGCTTGGGCCTCGCGGAAACATTCAGTACTTC. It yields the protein CASSLLGPRGNIQYF.